This entry features one T cell receptor (beta chain) sequence. This clonotype was seen a few times. No antigen is known for it. The record has no base qualities; no much larger clone is one base away. The source of the sample is a study of response to subunit inactivated influenza vaccine listed by TCRdb under 2018. Some background on the complete study: Deep quantitative T cell receptor repertoire profiling was used in the study to track responses to a trivalent subunit inactivated influenza vaccine.

The CDR3 starts with the cysteine, ends with the phenylalanine, and has 14 residues. Only the CDR3 region is kept as DNA, spanning 42 bases read in frame from base 1. V is cut by 2 bases and J by 2 bases, and the space between the germline ends is 9 bases. CDR1 and CDR2 (MNHEY, SMNVEV) derive from the germline V gene (reference sequence). The library was built by means of RT-PCR. Sequencing relied on an Illumina HiSeq 2500. TCRdb itself trimmed the public reads at Q25 with fastp, ran MiXCR and retained productive beta chains. All rows with the same CDR3 protein become a single entry with the most common DNA and genes. For this sample there are hundreds of thousands of distinct CDR3 sequences; approximately 18% appear just once. The top ten clones comprise 9.5% to 13% of the sample. The research as a whole found: It was suggested by the authors that each seasonal influenza vaccination may recruit only a limited number of new T cells.

Source: PBMCs from blood, taken roughly 5 days after vaccination. The chain is encoded by TRBV27 joined to TRBJ2-5; no D gene is confidently identified. The receptor comes from a man aged 45-65 years who received an inactivated influenza vaccine. Donor details come from another sample of the same person, matched by shared clones. CDR3 sequence: CASSLNARQETQYF. The DNA sequence reads TGTGCCAGCAGTTTAAACGCCAGACAAGAGACCCAGTACTTC.